These 21 T cell receptor beta chains were sequenced from one sample in a study of CD8+ T cells in alopecia areata. Treatment in this sample: oral pan-JAK inhibitor, 5-10 mg twice daily. Extracted RNA was reverse transcribed, and the resulting cDNA served as sequencing template. Here immunoSEQ multiplex PCR was the method, and the copy in TCRdb shows in-frame clones only, minus some. The data contain around 86,000 clones, about 70% of them singletons. The sample here was CD8+ T cells sorted from blood, taken at approximately week 42, from a patient treated with tofacitinib. The receptors were sampled from a human donor with alopecia areata.

The chain recombines TRBV19 with TRBJ2-7; D is unclear. Germline CDR1 and CDR2: LNHDA and SQIVND (reference sequence). Trimming removed 6 bases from V and 2 bases from J, with 14 bases in between. The CDR3 extends over 14 amino acids. CDR3 loop: CASRGGPFPYEQYF. DNA of the CDR3: TGTGCCAGTAGGGGCGGCCCATTCCCCTACGAGCAGTACTTC. Looking up the rest from reference TRBV19 and TRBJ2-7 gives the full variable domain: DGGITQSPKYLFRKEGQNVTLSCEQNLNHDAMYWYRQDPGQGLRLIYYSQIVNDFQKGDIAEGYSVSREKKESFPLTVTSAQKNPTAFYLCASRGGPFPYEQYFGPGTRLTVT.

The rearrangement uses TRBV7-8 and TRBJ1-5, with a tentative D call TRBD1 (5 bases). The CDR3 spans 12 residues. Per the germline V gene, CDR1 is SGHVS and CDR2 is FQNEAQ. Trimming left V 4 bases short and J 6 bases short, with 7 bases between. CDR3 sequence (DNA): TGTGCCAGCAGCTCCGGGGGTCAGCCCCAGCATTTT. This translates into CASSSGGQPQHF.

The chain carries TRBV7-8 and TRBJ1-1; D is unclear. Trimming took off 6 bases at V and 7 bases at J, with 12 bases between the two ends. This CDR3 is built from 12 residues. Germline CDR1 is SGHVS and CDR2 is FQNEAQ. CDR3 nucleotide sequence: TGTGCCAGCAGACAAGCCTCGGGTGAAGCTTTCTTT. Translating it yields CASRQASGEAFF. The variable domain in full, completed from reference TRBV7-8 and TRBJ1-1, reads GAGVSQSPRYKVAKRGQDVALRCDPISGHVSLFWYQQALGQGPEFLTYFQNEAQLDKSGLPSDRFFAERPEGSVSTLKIQRTQQEDSAVYLCASRQASGEAFFGQGTRLTVV.

This clone was seen a handful of times. The chain has TRBV15 and TRBJ2-7; D gene uncertain. The length of the CDR3 is 13 residues. The ends were cut back, 4 bases at V and 0 bases at J, with 7 bases in the middle. Germline V gene data show CDR1 as LNHNV and CDR2 as YYDKDF (reference sequence). In nucleotides, the CDR3 is TGTGCCACCAGCACCACCTCCTCCTACGAGCAGTACTTC. Its protein product is CATSTTSSYEQYF.

The rearrangement uses TRBV27 and TRBJ2-3; TRBD2 might be the D (6 bases). Germline CDR1 and CDR2: MNHEY and SMNVEV (reference sequence). The CDR3 is 18 residues long. V was cut by 3 bases and J by 7 bases, with 26 bases left in between. CDR3 loop: CASSFSGRWISGTHTQYF. CDR3 in DNA: TGTGCCAGCAGTTTCTCTGGACGGTGGATATCTGGGACTCATACGCAGTATTTT.

Only a few counts were recorded for this clone. V is TRBV15 and J is TRBJ2-7; D not certain. Trimming stripped 0 bases from V and 3 bases from J, with 6 bases between. CDR3 length equals 13 residues. Germline CDR1 reads LNHNV; CDR2 reads YYDKDF (reference sequence). This CDR3 reads CATSREVDYEQYF. In DNA, the CDR3 is TGTGCCACCAGCAGAGAGGTTGACTACGAGCAGTACTTC. Full variable domain (outside the CDR3, taken from reference TRBV15 and TRBJ2-7): DAMVIQNPRYQVTQFGKPVTLSCSQTLNHNVMYWYQQKSSQAPKLLFHYYDKDFNNEADTPDNFQSRRPNTSFCFLDIRSPGLGDTAMYLCATSREVDYEQYFGPGTRLTVT.

This clone was found a few times. The chain has TRBV29-1 and TRBJ2-3; 9 positions agree with TRBD2. The ends lost 0 bases at V and 3 bases at J; junction bases unmatched: 7. The germline CDR1 and CDR2 sequences are SQVTM and ANQGSEA. The CDR3 runs to 16 residues. The CDR3 DNA follows: TGCAGCGTTGAAGATGATTCGCGGGGGGGAACAGATACGCAGTATTTT. It translates to CSVEDDSRGGTDTQYF.

The genes are TRBV29-1 and TRBJ2-7; a weak D match, TRBD1 (6 bases). The CDR3 spans 11 residues. Per the germline V gene, CDR1 is SQVTM and CDR2 is ANQGSEA. Trimming shortened V by 6 bases and J by 2 bases, and 8 bases separated the two germline ends. The CDR3 nucleotides read TGCAGCGTAGGACAGCCCTACGAGCAGTACTTC. This translates into CSVGQPYEQYF.

This clone was seen only a few times. The J gene is TRBJ1-1, the V gene TRBV12-5, with unresolved D. Germline V gives CDR1 LGHNT, CDR2 FRNRAP. This CDR3 contains 13 residues. Trimming removed 5 bases at V and 5 bases at J, with 12 bases between. CDR3 region: CASGPSQGTEAFF. The CDR3 DNA reads as TGTGCTAGTGGTCCGTCGCAAGGGACTGAAGCTTTCTTT.

V and J are TRBV29-1 and TRBJ2-5, with D unresolved. The length of the CDR3 is 13 residues. Germline V gene sequence: CDR1 SQVTM, CDR2 ANQGSEA. V lost 4 bases, J lost 5 bases, and 14 bases lay in between. The CDR3 DNA reads as TGCAGCGTTGGCTCCCTACGGCGGGAGACCCAGTACTTC. Its translation: CSVGSLRRETQYF.

This clone was detected a few times. The chain recombines TRBV2 with TRBJ2-1; unclear D gene. Trimming pared 7 bases from V and 8 bases from J, leaving 9 bases between. The CDR3 consists of 11 residues. Germline V gene lookup returns CDR1 SNHLY and CDR2 FYNNEI. The CDR3 DNA reads TGTGCCAGCACTGGCGGCCATGAGCAGTTCTTC. This gives the protein CASTGGHEQFF.

The chain carries TRBV19 and TRBJ2-2; D is ambiguous. The CDR3 has 14 residues. Per germline, CDR1 LNHDA and CDR2 SQIVND (reference sequence). Trimming left V 3 bases short and J 7 bases short, with 12 bases between. The CDR3 DNA follows: TGTGCCAGTAGTATTCTTTCAAAGGTCGGGGAGCTGTTTTTT. Amino acids: CASSILSKVGELFF.

This clone was seen a few times. The rearrangement links TRBV29-1 to TRBJ2-1; D gene ambiguous. The CDR3 is made up of 11 amino acids. Trimming shortened V by 6 bases and J by 7 bases, and 10 bases separated the two germline ends. Germline assignment: CDR1 SQVTM and CDR2 ANQGSEA. The CDR3 reads CSVEQRNEQFF. The DNA for the CDR3 is TGCAGCGTAGAACAGAGGAATGAGCAGTTCTTC.

The chain recombines TRBV7-9 with TRBJ2-7; 14 bases align to TRBD2. This CDR3 region has 18 residues. Germline assignment: CDR1 SEHNR and CDR2 FQNEAQ (reference sequence). Unmatched junction bases numbered 15, after V lost 4 bases and J lost 7 bases. CDR3 region: CASSSSGTSGGLLREQYF. The CDR3 DNA reads as TGTGCCAGCAGCTCATCCGGGACTAGCGGGGGCCTCCTACGGGAGCAGTACTTC.

CDR3: CASSSAYEQYF. The CDR3 DNA follows: TGTGCCAGCAGCTCCGCCTACGAGCAGTACTTC. The J gene is TRBJ2-7, the V gene TRBV7-8; D call uncertain. The CDR3 contains 11 residues. CDR1 and CDR2 (germline): SGHVS, FQNEAQ. Trimming took 4 bases from V and 2 from J, leaving 3 bases between them.

The rearrangement joins TRBV11-2 to TRBJ1-2; D is unclear. CDR3 size: 13 residues. Trimming took 1 base from V and 3 from J, leaving 6 bases between them. Per the germline V gene, CDR1 is SGHAT and CDR2 is FQNNGV. CDR3 sequence reads: CASSLGRYYGYTF. The DNA for the CDR3 is TGTGCCAGCAGCTTAGGCCGGTACTATGGCTACACCTTC.

The rearrangement uses TRBV30 and TRBJ2-3, with TRBD1 as a possible D gene (7 bases). Looked up from germline, CDR1 is GTSNPN and CDR2 is SVGIG (reference sequence). V shed 4 bases and J shed 5 bases, with 19 bases lying between them. The CDR3 runs to 15 residues. CDR3 sequence reads: CAWTMSGGQRDTQYF. For the CDR3, the DNA is TGTGCCTGGACCATGTCAGGGGGGCAGAGAGATACGCAGTATTTT.

This clone appeared once. The gene calls are TRBV20-1 and TRBJ2-7; D unclear. Deletions cut 1 base from V and 3 bases from J, with 4 bases between. Germline CDR1 and CDR2: DFQATT and SNEGSKA (reference sequence). The CDR3 has 11 amino acids. In DNA, the CDR3 is TGCAGTGCTAGAGCTGACTACGAGCAGTACTTC. Amino acid sequence: CSARADYEQYF.

The chain links TRBV5-1 to TRBJ2-6; the match to TRBD2 covers 10 bases. The CDR3 totals 20 residues. Germline values: CDR1 SGHRS, CDR2 YFSETQ. The V gene end was trimmed by 3 bases and the J gene end by 0 bases; junction bases not matched to a gene: 12. This chain's CDR3 is CASSSRTSGVAGSGANVLTF. The DNA of the CDR3 is TGCGCCAGCAGCTCTCGGACTAGCGGTGTAGCCGGCTCTGGGGCCAACGTCCTGACTTTC.

The V gene is TRBV10-2, the J gene TRBJ1-2; 9 bases line up with TRBD1. The CDR3 length is 15 residues. Per the germline V gene, CDR1 is WSHSY and CDR2 is SAAADI. V shed 8 bases and J 2 bases; nucleotides not matched to a gene: 9. The DNA for the CDR3 is TGCGCCAGCGTACCACAGGGGGCGCGGAACTATGGCTACACCTTC. Its translation is CASVPQGARNYGYTF.

The rearrangement uses TRBV27 and TRBJ2-1; TRBD2 is a possible D gene (7 bases). Germline-derived CDR1 and CDR2 are MNHEY and SMNVEV (reference sequence). The CDR3 totals 17 residues. Trimming left V 3 bases short and J 4 bases short, with 19 bases between. CDR3 amino acids: CASSLSYRGAIYNEQFF. As DNA, the CDR3 is TGTGCCAGCAGTTTGTCTTATCGGGGGGCCATATACAATGAGCAGTTCTTC.